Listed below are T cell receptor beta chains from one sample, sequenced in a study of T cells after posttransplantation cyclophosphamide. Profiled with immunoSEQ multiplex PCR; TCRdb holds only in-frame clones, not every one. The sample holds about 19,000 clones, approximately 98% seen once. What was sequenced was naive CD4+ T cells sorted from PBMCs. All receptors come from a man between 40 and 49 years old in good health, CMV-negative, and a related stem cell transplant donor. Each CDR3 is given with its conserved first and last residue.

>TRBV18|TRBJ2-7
CASSPIIAGEDYEQYF
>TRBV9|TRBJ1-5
CASSVDGTYPQPQHF
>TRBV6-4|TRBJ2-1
CASSEFGLAGYNEQFF
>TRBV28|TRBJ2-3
CASSMASGSWGDTQYF
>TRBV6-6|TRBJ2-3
CASRLDTQYF
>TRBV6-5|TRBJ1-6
CASRRERTSPLHF
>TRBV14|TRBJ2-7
CASSQAGLAGEQYF
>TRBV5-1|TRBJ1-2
CASSASLLGTVNYGYTF
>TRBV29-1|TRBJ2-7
CSVDGATGGYEQYF
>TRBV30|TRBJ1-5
CAQNQPQHF
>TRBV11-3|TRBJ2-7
CASSLAGQGSYEQYF
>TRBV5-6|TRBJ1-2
CASSLYRQGAVNYGYTF
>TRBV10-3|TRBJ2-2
CAISERGLADTGELFF
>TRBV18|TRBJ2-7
CASSRTGGSYEQYF
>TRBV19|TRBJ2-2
CASKVTRDTGELFF
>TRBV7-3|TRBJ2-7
CASSPGLSPPGLEDYEQYF
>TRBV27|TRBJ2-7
CASSAGTDVQSVQYF